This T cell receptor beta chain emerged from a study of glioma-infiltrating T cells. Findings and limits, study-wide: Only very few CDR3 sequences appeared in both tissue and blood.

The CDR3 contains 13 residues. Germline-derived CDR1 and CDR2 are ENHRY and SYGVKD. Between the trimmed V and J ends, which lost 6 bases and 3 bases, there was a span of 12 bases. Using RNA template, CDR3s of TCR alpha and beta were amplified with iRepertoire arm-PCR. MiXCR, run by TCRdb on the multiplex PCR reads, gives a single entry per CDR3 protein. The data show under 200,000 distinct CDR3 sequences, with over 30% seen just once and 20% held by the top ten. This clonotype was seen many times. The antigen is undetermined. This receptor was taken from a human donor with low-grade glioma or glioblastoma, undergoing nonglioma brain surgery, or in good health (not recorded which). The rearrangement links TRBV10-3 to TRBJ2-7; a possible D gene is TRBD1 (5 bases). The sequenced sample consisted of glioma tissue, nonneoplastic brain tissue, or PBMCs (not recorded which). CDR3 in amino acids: CAIRAKDSYEQYF. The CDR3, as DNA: TGTGCCATCAGGGCAAAAGACAGCTACGAGCAGTACTTC.